The 10 T cell receptor beta chains below all came from one sample that was sequenced in a study of shared clonotypes between healthy human individuals. Sequencing used immunoSEQ multiplex PCR; TCRdb keeps in-frame clones, though not all of them. The table has around 1.6 million clones, about 98% seen once. The sequencing input was naive CD4+ T cells sorted from blood. Subset indicated: CD45RA+ positively selected. The origin of the receptors is a young man in good health.

The chain has TRBV28 and TRBJ2-3; D remains unclear. Between the trimmed V and J ends, which lost 8 bases and 6 bases, there was a span of 12 bases. The CDR3 sequence is 12 residues long. In germline, CDR1 is MDHEN, CDR2 SYDVKM. The CDR3 sequence: CASREVSDTQYF. CDR3 in DNA: TGTGCCAGCCGAGAAGTTTCGGATACGCAGTATTTT.

The chain employs TRBV7-9 and TRBJ2-7, with D tentatively TRBD2 (5 bases). Germline lookup yields CDR1 SEHNR and CDR2 FQNEAQ (reference sequence). Trimming cost V 6 bases and J 2 bases, with 11 bases left between them. CDR3 length: 13 amino acids. The CDR3: CASSQDWTYEQYF. CDR3 nucleotide sequence: TGTGCCAGCAGTCAGGACTGGACCTACGAGCAGTACTTC.

The rearrangement uses TRBV7-9 and TRBJ2-7, with 10 bases lining up with TRBD2. Germline loops: CDR1 SEHNR, CDR2 FQNEAQ (reference sequence). This CDR3 is built from 14 residues. Trimming removed 4 bases from V and 3 bases from J; junction bases left unmatched: 3. The CDR3 coding sequence is TGTGCCAGCAGCTCAGCGGGAGGGATCTACGAGCAGTACTTC. Translating gives CASSSAGGIYEQYF.

The chain recombines TRBV30 with TRBJ2-1, with D perhaps TRBD1 (5 bases). CDR3 length equals 12 residues. Germline V CDR1 and CDR2: GTSNPN, SVGIG (reference sequence). Trimming cost V 0 bases and J 9 bases, with 9 bases left between them. The CDR3 loop reads CAWSVHGAEQFF. The CDR3 DNA follows: TGTGCCTGGAGTGTACATGGGGCTGAGCAGTTCTTC.

This CDR3 reads CASSLDGRRNTEAFF. CDR3 in DNA: TGTGCCAGCAGCTTAGACGGAAGACGGAACACTGAAGCTTTCTTT. The chain joins TRBV7-9 to TRBJ1-1; unclear D gene. Trimming left V 1 base short and J 1 base short, with 10 bases between. The CDR3 runs 15 residues. The germline gives CDR1 SEHNR, CDR2 FQNEAQ (reference sequence).

The rearrangement joins TRBV2 to TRBJ1-3, with unresolved D. The CDR3 extends over 16 amino acids. Germline values: CDR1 SNHLY, CDR2 FYNNEI. Trimming removed 4 bases at V and 0 bases at J, with 13 bases between. In DNA, the CDR3 is TGTGCCAGCAGTGGTGACGGGGTTCTCTCTGGAAACACCATATATTTT. Amino acids: CASSGDGVLSGNTIYF.

CDR3 DNA sequence: TGTGCCAGCAGCTTGCCAGGGGCCAGCTCCTACGAGCAGTACTTC. As protein: CASSLPGASSYEQYF. The chain joins TRBV5-4 to TRBJ2-7, with a tentative D call TRBD1 (6 bases). Between the trimmed V and J ends, which lost 1 base and 0 bases, there was a span of 11 bases. This CDR3 comprises 15 residues. CDR1 is SGHNT, CDR2 YYREEE, per germline (reference sequence). The whole variable domain, remainder taken from reference TRBV5-4 and TRBJ2-7, is ETGVTQSPTHLIKTRGQQVTLRCSSQSGHNTVSWYQQALGQGPQFIFQYYREEENGRGNFPPRFSGLQFPNYSSELNVNALELDDSALYLCASSLPGASSYEQYFGPGTRLTVT.

CDR3 sequence: CATSRGTGNTEAFF. The CDR3 DNA is TGTGCCACCAGCAGAGGGACGGGGAACACTGAAGCTTTCTTT. V is TRBV15 and J is TRBJ1-1; D is unresolved. V gave up 1 base and J gave up 1 base, with 7 bases separating them. This CDR3 is 14 amino acids long. Germline lookup yields CDR1 LNHNV and CDR2 YYDKDF (reference sequence).

Concerning this clone: Compared with germline, one end of the junction differs, possibly owing to a read error. The gene calls are TRBV23-1 and TRBJ1-1, with no clear D. TRBV23-1 is an ORF; its function is uncertain. There are 12 residues in the CDR3. The CDR3 spells CASSQWNTEAFF. The CDR3 nucleotides read TGCGCCAGCAGCCAATGGAACACTGAAGCTTTCTTT.

This chain connects TRBV18 to TRBJ2-5; the D is unclear. The CDR3 has 13 residues. Trimming pared 2 bases from V and 5 bases from J, leaving 9 bases between. Germline loops: CDR1 KGHSH, CDR2 LQKENI. CDR3 loop: CASSPGHGETQYF. The CDR3 bases are TGTGCCAGCTCACCAGGGCACGGGGAGACCCAGTACTTC.